A single sample is the source of the 21 T cell receptor beta chains below, sequenced in a study of CD8+ T cells in alopecia areata. This sample's treatment: oral pan-JAK inhibitor, 5-10 mg twice daily. Extracted RNA was reverse transcribed, and the resulting cDNA served as sequencing template. TCRdb's copy holds only in-frame clones and misses some; the assay was immunoSEQ multiplex PCR. The table records more than 150,000 clones, 40% to 65% of them present only once. The sample consisted of CD8+ T cells sorted from blood, taken at week 52, from a patient treated with tofacitinib. Receptors originate from a human donor with alopecia areata.

The chain uses TRBV27 and TRBJ2-5; the D is unclear. CDR3 length: 11 amino acids. The V end lost 4 bases, the J end lost 12 bases, and 12 bases lay between the germline ends. Germline CDR1 reads MNHEY; CDR2 reads SMNVEV (reference sequence). Here the CDR3 reads CASSSYGVEYF. CDR3 nucleotide sequence: TGTGCCAGCAGTTCTTATGGGGTTGAGTACTTC.

Regarding this clone: Its ends do not fully match the called genes, so a read error is possible. The V gene is TRBV10-3, the J gene TRBJ2-1, with 16 bases aligning to TRBD2. Germline V gene data show CDR1 as ENHRY and CDR2 as SYGVKD. The CDR3 is made up of 17 amino acids. The CDR3 bases are TGTGCCATCAGTGACTCCGGGACTAGCGGGGGGGTTACTGAGCAATTCTTC. Translating it yields CAISDSGTSGGVTEQFF.

About this clone itself: The sample contains more than one DNA sequence encoding this CDR3. The CDR3 nucleotides read TGCAGCGTTGTCGGTAATGAGCAGTTCTTC. Its protein product is CSVVGNEQFF. The rearrangement uses TRBV29-1 and TRBJ2-1, with D hard to call. From germline, CDR1 is SQVTM and CDR2 ANQGSEA. The CDR3 is 10 amino acids. Trimming took off 4 bases at V and 7 bases at J, with 5 bases between the two ends.

The chain is built from TRBV30 and TRBJ2-1, with a weak D call TRBD1 (6 bases). The CDR3 sequence is 15 residues long. V lost 3 bases, J lost 4 bases, and 16 bases lay in between. Germline CDR1 GTSNPN, CDR2 SVGIG (reference sequence). CDR3 residues: CAWRGPTGRYNEQFF. In DNA form, the CDR3 reads TGTGCCTGGAGGGGGCCCACAGGGCGGTACAATGAGCAGTTCTTC.

The CDR3 DNA reads TGTGCCAGCAGTTTAGGGGACAGGGAATACGAGCAGTACTTC. Translation: CASSLGDREYEQYF. The chain carries TRBV27 and TRBJ2-7, with TRBD1 identical over 9 bases. The CDR3 runs 14 residues. V trimming: 2 bases; J trimming: 4 bases; junction bases outside the gene matches: 3. The germline V gene has CDR1 MNHEY and CDR2 SMNVEV (reference sequence).

The table lists this clone with a few counts. This chain links TRBV10-3 with TRBJ1-4, with D possibly matching TRBD1 (5 bases). Trimming left V 4 bases short and J 6 bases short, with 12 bases between. Looked up from germline, CDR1 is ENHRY and CDR2 is SYGVKD. The CDR3 totals 14 residues. The CDR3 spells CAISVSQEDEKLFF. CDR3 in DNA: TGTGCCATCAGTGTCTCACAGGAGGATGAAAAACTGTTTTTT.

There are a few counts of this clone. V is TRBV29-1 and J is TRBJ1-2; D gene unclear. This CDR3 has 16 residues. Trimming cost V 6 bases and J 1 base, with 21 bases left between them. Germline CDR1 is SQVTM and CDR2 is ANQGSEA. In DNA form, the CDR3 reads TGCAGCGTCCCATCTCAAGACCGTACCTTTAACTATGGCTACACCTTC. Its protein product is CSVPSQDRTFNYGYTF.

This clone was seen many times. The sample has other DNA sequences that encode this CDR3 too. Here the CDR3 reads CASNQGNTEAFF. The CDR3 nucleotides are TGTGCCAGCAACCAGGGTAACACTGAAGCTTTCTTT. The chain combines TRBV6-1 with TRBJ1-1, with D perhaps matching TRBD1 (5 bases). This CDR3 has 12 amino acids. Germline V gives CDR1 MNHNS, CDR2 SASEGT. V was pared by 7 bases and J by 2 bases, with 8 bases between.

This clone has only a few counts. The chain links TRBV18 to TRBJ1-5, with D unclear. Germline V gene lookup returns CDR1 KGHSH and CDR2 LQKENI. V lost 3 bases and J 1 base, leaving 7 bases between the germline ends. The CDR3 is 14 residues long. Here the CDR3 DNA reads TGTGCCAGCTCACCCCAACAGAGCAATCAGCCCCAGCATTTT. Amino acid sequence: CASSPQQSNQPQHF.

DNA for the CDR3: TGTGCCTGGAGTGTAGCCGCTGAAGCTTTCTTT. Its protein product is CAWSVAAEAFF. The V and J genes are TRBV30 and TRBJ1-1, with no clear D. This CDR3 contains 11 residues. CDR1 is GTSNPN and CDR2 is SVGIG in the germline V gene (reference sequence). V gave up 0 bases and J gave up 6 bases, with 5 bases separating them. Filled out from reference TRBV30 and TRBJ1-1, the complete variable domain reads SQTIHQWPATLVQPVGSPLSLECTVEGTSNPNLYWYRQAAGRGLQLLFYSVGIGQISSEVPQNLSASRPQDRQFILSSKKLLLSDSGFYLCAWSVAAEAFFGQGTRLTVV.

The chain joins TRBV30 to TRBJ1-2; D unclear. Germline values: CDR1 GTSNPN, CDR2 SVGIG (reference sequence). V shed 3 bases and J shed 12 bases, with 14 bases lying between them. The length of the CDR3 is 11 residues. This CDR3 reads CAWSREIGNTF. DNA of the CDR3: TGTGCCTGGAGCCGCGAGATCGGTAACACCTTC.

As concerns this clone: The sample holds other DNA sequences that translate to the same CDR3. The chain couples TRBV27 to TRBJ1-2, with 8 bases aligning to TRBD1. CDR1 is MNHEY, CDR2 SMNVEV, per germline (reference sequence). CDR3 size: 14 residues. Trimming at V came to 2 bases and at J to 8 bases, leaving 7 bases not matched to a gene. The CDR3 reads CASSLQGQVGGYTF. The CDR3 coding sequence is TGTGCCAGCAGTTTACAGGGACAGGTAGGAGGCTACACCTTC.

J is TRBJ2-3 and V is TRBV6-5, with D perhaps matching TRBD2 (5 bases). Trimming pared 2 bases from V and 9 bases from J, leaving 12 bases between. Germline values: CDR1 MNHEY, CDR2 SVGAGI. The CDR3 covers 13 residues. CDR3 nucleotide sequence: TGTGCCAGCAGTTACCCCGAGGGAGAAACGCAGTATTTT. It translates to CASSYPEGETQYF.

This chain connects TRBV30 to TRBJ2-5; D gene uncertain. CDR1 is GTSNPN, CDR2 SVGIG, per germline (reference sequence). Between the trimmed V and J ends, which lost 3 bases and 2 bases, there was a span of 10 bases. CDR3 size: 13 residues. The CDR3 bases are TGTGCCTGGAGCTTAGCATTACAAGAGACCCAGTACTTC. Translated: CAWSLALQETQYF.

J is TRBJ2-7 and V is TRBV7-8, with D perhaps matching TRBD1 or TRBD2 (6 bases each). The CDR3 extends over 14 amino acids. Germline V gene sequence: CDR1 SGHVS, CDR2 FQNEAQ. Trimming left V 4 bases short and J 3 bases short, with 13 bases between. The CDR3 region has the DNA TGTGCCAGCAGCTACTCTAGGGGGGACTACGAGCAGTACTTC. It translates to CASSYSRGDYEQYF.

V is TRBV6-4 and J is TRBJ2-5; 7 bases match TRBD1. Germline CDR1 is MRHNA and CDR2 is SNTAGT. CDR3 length: 15 residues. V dropped 6 bases and J dropped 1; count of bases not matched to a gene: 8. The CDR3 DNA reads TGTGCCAGCAGCCCCGACAGGGCTCTCCAAGAGACCCAGTACTTC. It codes for CASSPDRALQETQYF.

The chain is built from TRBV7-9 and TRBJ2-1; perhaps TRBD1 as D (5 bases). The CDR3 is 11 residues long. Trimming took 11 bases from V and 15 from J, leaving 20 bases between them. CDR1 is SEHNR and CDR2 is FQNEAQ in the germline V gene (reference sequence). CDR3 loop: CAGSYIGHWFF. CDR3 sequence (DNA): TGTGCCGGAAGTTATATAGGACATTGGTTCTTC.

With respect to this clone: Other DNA sequences from this sample encode an identical CDR3 as well. CDR3 nucleotides: TGTGCCAGCAGTTACTTGGGGGGCGAGCAGTACTTC. It codes for CASSYLGGEQYF. The chain carries TRBV6-5 and TRBJ2-7; TRBD2 might be the D (6 bases). CDR3 length equals 12 residues. Per germline, CDR1 MNHEY and CDR2 SVGAGI. V was shortened by 1 base and J by 6 bases, with 7 bases between the two germline ends.

This clone was recorded a few times. The chain links TRBV7-9 to TRBJ1-2; TRBD1 aligns across 7 bases. The CDR3 length is 15 residues. V dropped 4 bases and J dropped 2; count of bases not matched to a gene: 7. The V gene's germline CDR1 is SEHNR and CDR2 FQNEAQ (reference sequence). The CDR3 nucleotides read TGTGCCAGCAGCTGGGACAGTAAGTGGAACTATGGCTACACCTTC. Its protein is CASSWDSKWNYGYTF.

The chain employs TRBV5-6 and TRBJ1-5; D gene uncertain. The germline CDR1 and CDR2 sequences are SGHDT and YYEEEE. This CDR3 is built from 18 residues. V lost 2 bases and J 5 bases, leaving 23 bases between the germline ends. The CDR3 loop is CASSLATAGPLGHQPQHF. The CDR3, as DNA: TGTGCCAGCAGCTTAGCGACCGCCGGACCCCTAGGCCATCAGCCCCAGCATTTT. The variable domain in full, with the rest retrieved from reference TRBV5-6 and TRBJ1-5, is DAGVTQSPTHLIKTRGQQVTLRCSPKSGHDTVSWYQQALGQGPQFIFQYYEEEERQRGNFPDRFSGHQFPNYSSELNVNALLLGDSALYLCASSLATAGPLGHQPQHFGDGTRLSIL.

V is TRBV19 and J is TRBJ1-5, with 8 bases matching TRBD1. Germline V gene lookup returns CDR1 LNHDA and CDR2 SQIVND (reference sequence). The CDR3 loop spans 15 amino acids. Trimming removed 6 bases from V and 9 bases from J; junction bases left unmatched: 13. The CDR3 is CASRDRVNILRPQHF. Here the CDR3 DNA reads TGTGCCAGTAGGGACAGGGTAAACATCCTACGGCCCCAGCATTTT. The full variable domain, in which reference TRBV19 and TRBJ1-5 provide the parts outside the CDR3, is DGGITQSPKYLFRKEGQNVTLSCEQNLNHDAMYWYRQDPGQGLRLIYYSQIVNDFQKGDIAEGYSVSREKKESFPLTVTSAQKNPTAFYLCASRDRVNILRPQHFGDGTRLSIL.